These 20 T cell receptor beta chains were sequenced from one sample in a study of cytomegalovirus exposure and HLA in healthy donors. Researchers ran the PCR with 60 Vbeta and 13 Jbeta primers. Sequenced by immunoSEQ multiplex PCR; TCRdb stores in-frame clones only, minus some. The sample yields under 95,000 clones, 70% to 80% seen once. Sequenced material: PBMCs. The receptors originated from a woman in her thirties or forties in good health and CMV-seropositive.

The CDR3 region is CASGPAPRNFGNTIYF. CDR3 in DNA: TGCGCCAGCGGGCCGGCGCCCAGAAACTTCGGAAACACCATATATTTT. V usage is TRBV5-1 and J usage is TRBJ1-3; D unresolved. Per the germline V gene, CDR1 is SGHRS and CDR2 is YFSETQ. V was pared by 7 bases and J by 4 bases, with 21 bases between. The CDR3 extends over 16 amino acids.

This clone was counted once. In nucleotides, the CDR3 is TGTGCCAGCCAAAGACAGGAATTCTATGGCTACACCTTC. This sequence encodes CASQRQEFYGYTF. The chain couples TRBV19 to TRBJ1-2; weak D call: TRBD1 (6 bases). CDR3 length: 13 residues. V lost 9 bases, J lost 4 bases, and 15 bases lay in between. Germline V gives CDR1 LNHDA, CDR2 SQIVND (reference sequence).

A few counts support this clone. The rearrangement joins TRBV5-1 to TRBJ1-1; D is undetermined. This CDR3 has 15 amino acids. Germline CDR1 is SGHRS and CDR2 is YFSETQ. The ends were cut back, 6 bases at V and 0 bases at J, with 15 bases in the middle. The CDR3 spells CASNPRAEMNTEAFF. For the CDR3, the DNA is TGCGCCAGCAACCCTAGAGCAGAGATGAACACTGAAGCTTTCTTT.

The chain links TRBV11-2 to TRBJ2-7, with a possible D match to TRBD2 (6 bases). Trimming removed 5 bases at V and 3 bases at J, with 11 bases between. CDR3 size: 13 residues. Germline V CDR1 and CDR2: SGHAT, FQNNGV. The CDR3 spells CASSPGRGYEQYF. CDR3 DNA sequence: TGTGCCAGCAGCCCCGGGCGGGGCTACGAGCAGTACTTC.

Details on this clone: Other DNA sequences in the same sample also yield this CDR3. V and J are TRBV19 and TRBJ1-5; D perhaps matches TRBD1 (5 bases). CDR1 and CDR2 from the germline V gene are LNHDA and SQIVND (reference sequence). CDR3 length: 15 residues. V lost 5 bases and J lost 4, with 15 bases in between. CDR3 sequence reads: CASSPGEGRNQPQHF. The CDR3 DNA follows: TGTGCCAGTAGTCCGGGTGAGGGGAGGAATCAGCCCCAGCATTTT.

This chain links TRBV18 with TRBJ1-4; D is undetermined. The germline V gene has CDR1 KGHSH and CDR2 LQKENI. Trimming took off 6 bases at V and 0 bases at J, with 8 bases between the two ends. This CDR3 has 14 amino acids. In nucleotides, the CDR3 is TGTGCCAGCTCCTTGTCTGCAACTAATGAAAAACTGTTTTTT. Translated, it gives CASSLSATNEKLFF.

CDR3 DNA sequence: TGTGCCTGGAGTAGACTAGCGGGGCCACAAGAGACCCAGTACTTC. This codes for CAWSRLAGPQETQYF. The V call is TRBV30, the J call TRBJ2-5; TRBD2 matches at 11 bases. The junction had 4 bases not matched to a gene; V was cut back by 2 bases and J by 2 bases. Germline loops: CDR1 GTSNPN, CDR2 SVGIG (reference sequence). CDR3 length: 15 residues.

The CDR3 DNA reads TGTGCCAGCAGTTTATCCCCCGGTACGTACGAGCAGTACTTC. Translation: CASSLSPGTYEQYF. The chain uses TRBV28 and TRBJ2-7; D not certain. Trimming pared 1 base from V and 4 bases from J, leaving 11 bases between. CDR3 length equals 14 residues. The germline V gene encodes CDR1 MDHEN and CDR2 SYDVKM. Filled out from reference TRBV28 and TRBJ2-7, the complete variable domain reads DVKVTQSSRYLVKRTGEKVFLECVQDMDHENMFWYRQDPGLGLRLIYFSYDVKMKEKGDIPEGYSVSREKKERFSLILESASTNQTSMYLCASSLSPGTYEQYFGPGTRLTVT.

The sample holds one count of this clone. The V call is TRBV10-3, the J call TRBJ1-2; no clear D. Between the trimmed V and J ends, which lost 3 bases and 4 bases, there was a span of 9 bases. The CDR3 loop spans 13 amino acids. Germline V gene lookup returns CDR1 ENHRY and CDR2 SYGVKD. This chain's CDR3 is CAISEGSAYGYTF. In DNA form, the CDR3 reads TGTGCCATCAGTGAAGGCAGCGCCTATGGCTACACCTTC.

The CDR3 protein is CASSPRTGWSQPQHF. Here the CDR3 DNA reads TGTGCCAGCAGCCCGCGGACAGGGTGGAGTCAGCCCCAGCATTTT. The chain couples TRBV7-2 to TRBJ1-5, with 8 bases that match TRBD1. The germline V gene has CDR1 SGHTA and CDR2 FQGNSA. The CDR3 has 15 residues. Unmatched junction bases numbered 9, after V lost 5 bases and J lost 6 bases.

The chain uses TRBV19 and TRBJ1-5; D is ambiguous. Per the germline V gene, CDR1 is LNHDA and CDR2 is SQIVND (reference sequence). The CDR3 is 15 amino acids. V shed 7 bases and J shed 0 bases, with 13 bases lying between them. Written as DNA, the CDR3 is TGTGCCAGTATACCGGACGGGAATAGCAATCAGCCCCAGCATTTT. Protein: CASIPDGNSNQPQHF.

Regarding this clone: A read error may produce the germline difference seen at one junction end. The V call is TRBV7-9, the J call TRBJ2-1; 11 bases align to TRBD1. The CDR3 consists of 12 residues. The germline gives CDR1 SEHNR, CDR2 FQNEAQ (reference sequence). The CDR3 coding sequence is TGTTCCAGCAGCTTTACCGGGACAGGGGGATTCTTC. It translates to CSSSFTGTGGFF.

The V and J genes are TRBV4-3 and TRBJ2-1, with TRBD2 identical over 10 bases. This CDR3 has 16 amino acids. Germline assignment: CDR1 LGHNA and CDR2 YSLEER. V shed 1 base, J shed 3 bases, and the junction held 3 bases outside the gene matches. CDR3 nucleotide sequence: TGCGCCAGCAGCCAAGCGAGCGGGAGGGGCTACAATGAGCAGTTCTTC. It codes for CASSQASGRGYNEQFF.

The rearrangement uses TRBV6-4 and TRBJ1-6, with D possibly TRBD1 on 5 matching bases. Germline V lookup: CDR1 MRHNA, CDR2 SNTAGT. V dropped 6 bases and J dropped 2 bases, with 11 bases sitting between them. CDR3 size: 15 residues. The CDR3 nucleotides read TGTGCCAGCAGGGCCAGGGATACCTATAATTCACCCCTCCACTTT. Amino acids: CASRARDTYNSPLHF.

The CDR3 loop is CASSPSGGATDTQYF. The CDR3 bases are TGTGCCAGCAGCCCATCGGGGGGTGCGACAGATACGCAGTATTTT. The chain carries TRBV7-9 and TRBJ2-3; 7 bases fit TRBD2. This CDR3 spans 15 amino acids. Germline-derived CDR1 and CDR2 are SEHNR and FQNEAQ (reference sequence). With V trimmed by 5 bases and J by 3 bases, 8 bases remained unmatched.

V is TRBV30 and J is TRBJ1-1; D may be TRBD1 (6 bases). The CDR3 extends over 14 amino acids. The V and J ends lost 2 bases and 5 bases respectively, with 15 bases between them. Germline values: CDR1 GTSNPN, CDR2 SVGIG (reference sequence). CDR3 residues: CAWSSGGKRTEAFF. The CDR3 DNA sequence: TGTGCCTGGAGTTCGGGGGGCAAAAGGACTGAAGCTTTCTTT.

The rearrangement uses TRBV11-2 and TRBJ2-1, with D possibly matching TRBD1 (6 bases). The CDR3 runs 14 residues. V lost 4 bases, J lost 6 bases, and 13 bases lay in between. Germline CDR1 is SGHAT and CDR2 is FQNNGV. DNA for the CDR3: TGTGCCAGCAGCTCAAGGGTCAGGGGCAATGAGCAGTTCTTC. Translation: CASSSRVRGNEQFF.

The chain recombines TRBV18 with TRBJ1-1; no reliable D call. V gave up 6 bases and J gave up 0 bases, with 2 bases separating them. This CDR3 region has 11 residues. The germline V gene has CDR1 KGHSH and CDR2 LQKENI. CDR3 protein: CASSMNTEAFF. The DNA for the CDR3 is TGTGCCAGCTCCATGAACACTGAAGCTTTCTTT.

The chain carries TRBV19 and TRBJ2-3; D possibly corresponds to TRBD1 (5 bases). Germline CDR1 reads LNHDA; CDR2 reads SQIVND (reference sequence). The V gene lost 0 bases and the J gene lost 6 bases, with 16 bases spanning the gap. The CDR3 sequence is 16 residues long. In nucleotides, the CDR3 is TGTGCCAGTAGTATAGATAGTAATTTTGACAGCGATACGCAGTATTTT. The encoded protein is CASSIDSNFDSDTQYF.

The genes are TRBV29-1 and TRBJ1-1; a weak D match, TRBD1 (5 bases). The CDR3 has 12 amino acids. CDR1 is SQVTM and CDR2 is ANQGSEA in the germline V gene. Trimming shortened V by 3 bases and J by 7 bases, and 12 bases separated the two germline ends. The CDR3 bases are TGCAGCGTTGAGGGGGGATCCCTTGAAGCTTTCTTT. It is translated as CSVEGGSLEAFF. The full variable domain, rest sourced from reference TRBV29-1 and TRBJ1-1, is SAVISQKPSRDICQRGTSLTIQCQVDSQVTMMFWYRQQPGQSLTLIATANQGSEATYESGFVIDKFPISRPNLTFSTLTVSNMSPEDSSIYLCSVEGGSLEAFFGQGTRLTVV.